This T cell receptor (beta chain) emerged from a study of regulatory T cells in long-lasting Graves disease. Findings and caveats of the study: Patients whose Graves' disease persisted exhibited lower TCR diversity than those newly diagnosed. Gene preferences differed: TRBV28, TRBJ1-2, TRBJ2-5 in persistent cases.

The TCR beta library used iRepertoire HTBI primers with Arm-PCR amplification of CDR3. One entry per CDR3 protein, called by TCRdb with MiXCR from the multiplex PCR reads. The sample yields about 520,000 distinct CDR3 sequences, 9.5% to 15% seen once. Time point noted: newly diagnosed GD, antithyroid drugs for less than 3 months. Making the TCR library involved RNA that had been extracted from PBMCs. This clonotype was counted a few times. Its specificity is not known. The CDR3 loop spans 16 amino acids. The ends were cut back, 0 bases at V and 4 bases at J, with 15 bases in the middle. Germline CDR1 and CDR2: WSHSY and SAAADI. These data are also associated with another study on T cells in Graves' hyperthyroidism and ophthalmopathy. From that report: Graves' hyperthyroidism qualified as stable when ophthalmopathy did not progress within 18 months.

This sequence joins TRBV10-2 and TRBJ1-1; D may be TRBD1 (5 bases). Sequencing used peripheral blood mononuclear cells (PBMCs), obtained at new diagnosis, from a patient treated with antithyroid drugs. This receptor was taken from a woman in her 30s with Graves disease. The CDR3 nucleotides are TGCGCCAGCAGTGAGTCGAATTGGGGGGGGAGCACTGAAGCTTTCTTT. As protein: CASSESNWGGSTEAFF.